This T cell receptor beta chain was observed in a study of cytomegalovirus exposure and HLA in healthy donors. Study overall: Among about 179 million T cells, an earlier analysis found 90 million to 130 million unique TCR beta sequences. Broader study findings: Reportedly, cytomegalovirus status was diagnosed with high sensitivity and specificity.

Donors had nominal health at sampling but likely had unrecorded immune exposures. Both 60 Vbeta primers and 13 Jbeta primers went into the PCR. Sequencing was performed with immunoSEQ multiplex PCR; in TCRdb, only in-frame clones are kept and a portion is missing. This sample has approximately 140,000 clones, with about 78% found just once. To note about this clone: Its specificity is not known.

The sequence derives from a man aged 40-50 years in good health and CMV-seropositive. The sequencing input was PBMCs.

The CDR3 sequence is CASSPRQGLNEKLFF. For the CDR3, the DNA is TGTGCCAGCAGTCCCAGACAGGGGCTTAATGAAAAACTGTTTTTT. The rearrangement joins TRBV27 to TRBJ1-4, with TRBD1 matching over 8 bases. The CDR3 has 15 amino acids. CDR1 is MNHEY, CDR2 SMNVEV, per germline (reference sequence). The junction had 6 bases not matched to a gene; V was cut back by 5 bases and J by 4 bases.